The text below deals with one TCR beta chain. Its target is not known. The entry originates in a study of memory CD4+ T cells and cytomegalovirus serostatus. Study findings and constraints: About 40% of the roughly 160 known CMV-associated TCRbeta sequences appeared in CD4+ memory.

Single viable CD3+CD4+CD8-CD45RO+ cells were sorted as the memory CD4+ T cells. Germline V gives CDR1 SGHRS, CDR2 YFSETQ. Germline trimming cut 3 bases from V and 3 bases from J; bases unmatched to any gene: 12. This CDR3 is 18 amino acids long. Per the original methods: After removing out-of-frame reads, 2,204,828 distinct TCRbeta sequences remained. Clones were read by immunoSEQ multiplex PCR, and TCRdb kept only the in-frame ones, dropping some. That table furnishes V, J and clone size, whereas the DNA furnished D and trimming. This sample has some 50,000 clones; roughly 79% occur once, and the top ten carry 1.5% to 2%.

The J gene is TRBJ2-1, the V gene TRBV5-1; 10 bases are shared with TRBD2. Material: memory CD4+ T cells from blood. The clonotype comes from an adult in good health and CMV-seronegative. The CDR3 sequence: CASSSFGTSVVLYNEQFF. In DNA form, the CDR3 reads TGCGCCAGCAGCTCTTTCGGGACTAGCGTAGTCCTCTACAATGAGCAGTTCTTC.